This T cell receptor (beta chain) was observed in a study of blood T cell repertoires in COVID-19. Across the whole study: Nucleic acid was either cDNA or gDNA, and it came from T cells, B-cell-depleted T cells, or PBMCs.

Measured with immunoSEQ multiplex PCR; TCRdb has only the in-frame clones, and not every one. The data contain roughly 400,000 clones, over 75% of them seen just once; the ten biggest clones take up approximately 1.5%. Germline CDR1 is SGHVS and CDR2 is FQNEAQ. The CDR3 extends over 16 amino acids. Trimming took 2 bases from V and 5 from J, leaving 16 bases between them. The material sequenced was PBMCs or T cells enriched from blood (not recorded which). The TCR comes from a woman between 18 and 29 years old who had been exposed to COVID-19. The V and J genes are TRBV7-8 and TRBJ1-5, with D possibly being TRBD1 (6 bases). DNA for the CDR3: TGTGCCAGCAGCTTAAGTTCGCGGGGGGCGGATCAGCCCCAGCATTTT. Its translation: CASSLSSRGADQPQHF.